This TCR beta chain stems from a study of regulatory T cells in long-lasting Graves disease. Study at large: Patients with new Graves' disease had used antithyroid drugs below 3 months.

With iRepertoire HTBI primers and Arm-PCR of CDR3 regions, TCR beta libraries were built. TCRdb passed the multiplex PCR reads through MiXCR, listing each CDR3 protein once. Altogether some 370,000 distinct CDR3 sequences are present, approximately 12% being singletons, with the ten largest covering over 15%. Ten or more counts support this clonotype. The time point here: newly diagnosed GD, antithyroid drugs for less than 3 months. The TCR library was made from RNA extracted from PBMCs. This same sample was also taken into another study, of T cells in Graves' hyperthyroidism and ophthalmopathy. As reported in that work: Uncontrolled infection, other autoimmune disease, pregnancy and lactation each barred patients from inclusion.

The sequence was collected from a woman aged 18-29 years with Graves disease. The sequenced sample was peripheral blood mononuclear cells (PBMCs), obtained at new diagnosis, from a patient treated with antithyroid drugs.

The CDR3 DNA follows: TGTGCCACCAGCGTAGGACAGGAACTCTACGAGCAGTACTTC. Amino acid sequence: CATSVGQELYEQYF. The chain joins TRBV15 to TRBJ2-7; 7 bases match TRBD1. The CDR3 runs to 14 residues. In germline, CDR1 is LNHNV, CDR2 YYDKDF (reference sequence). The ends lost 5 bases at V and 3 bases at J; junction bases unmatched: 7.